Presented here are 10 T cell receptor beta chains from one specimen sequenced in a study of PD-1 blockade in mismatch repair-deficient tumors. The repertoire was sequenced with immunoSEQ multiplex PCR; TCRdb's copy has only in-frame clones and lacks some. The profile shows tens of thousands of clones, roughly 80% of them singletons. The input for sequencing was peripheral blood, taken 12 weeks after starting pembrolizumab. All receptors derive from an adult with mismatch repair-deficient cancer.

This rearrangement joins TRBV19 to TRBJ2-2; TRBD2 matches 8 bases. CDR3 length: 18 residues. The trim removed 5 bases at V and 6 bases at J, leaving 17 bases unmatched. Germline V CDR1 and CDR2: LNHDA, SQIVND (reference sequence). As DNA, the CDR3 is TGTGCCAGTAGTCCTCGGACTAGCATCTCCTTCGGGGCCGGGGAGCTGTTTTTT. Translated: CASSPRTSISFGAGELFF.

The gene calls are TRBV7-9 and TRBJ2-7; D unresolved. V was pared by 5 bases and J by 5 bases, with 16 bases between. Looked up from germline, CDR1 is SEHNR and CDR2 is FQNEAQ (reference sequence). The length of the CDR3 is 14 residues. The CDR3, as DNA: TGTGCCAGCAGCCCGGGTGGGGATTTCGACGAGCAGTACTTC. This codes for CASSPGGDFDEQYF.

This clone was detected only a few times. The chain has TRBV7-9 and TRBJ2-1; TRBD2 aligns across 9 bases. The CDR3 runs 15 residues. The V segment lost 6 bases and the J segment 2 bases; nucleotides outside the gene matches: 5. Germline CDR1 SEHNR, CDR2 FQNEAQ (reference sequence). The CDR3 region is CASRETSGAYNEQFF. The CDR3 coding sequence is TGTGCCAGCAGGGAGACTAGCGGAGCCTACAATGAGCAGTTCTTC.

This clone occurred a few times. The chain links TRBV7-2 to TRBJ1-1; D uncertain. CDR1 and CDR2 (germline): SGHTA, FQGNSA. The CDR3 extends over 11 amino acids. Trimming pared 4 bases from V and 9 bases from J, leaving 9 bases between. The CDR3 loop is CASSSAQQAFF. For the CDR3, the DNA is TGTGCCAGCAGCTCGGCACAACAAGCTTTCTTT.

The chain employs TRBV18 and TRBJ2-3; D remains unclear. V dropped 3 bases and J dropped 0 bases, with 10 bases sitting between them. Germline CDR1 KGHSH, CDR2 LQKENI. The CDR3 loop spans 15 amino acids. CDR3: CASSPSGGSTDTQYF. In nucleotides, the CDR3 is TGTGCCAGCTCACCTTCGGGTGGGAGCACAGATACGCAGTATTTT.

The rearrangement links TRBV7-3 to TRBJ2-1, with TRBD2 matching over 15 bases. The CDR3 loop spans 19 amino acids. Germline assignment: CDR1 SGHTA and CDR2 FQGTGA. Unmatched junction bases numbered 12, after V lost 2 bases and J lost 7 bases. The CDR3 spells CASSLVTGTSGRPRNEQFF. The DNA for the CDR3 is TGTGCCAGCAGCTTAGTAACCGGGACTAGCGGGAGGCCCCGGAATGAGCAGTTCTTC.

The genes are TRBV7-9 and TRBJ2-3, with 7 bases aligning to TRBD2. The junction had 0 bases not matched to a gene; V was cut back by 3 bases and J by 0 bases. This CDR3 is 14 amino acids long. Germline CDR1 and CDR2: SEHNR and FQNEAQ (reference sequence). The chain's CDR3 is CASSFSGSTDTQYF. The CDR3 DNA reads as TGTGCCAGCAGCTTTAGCGGGAGCACAGATACGCAGTATTTT.

CDR3 residues: CASSVGLAGTYEQYF. The DNA of the CDR3 is TGTGCCAGCAGCGTCGGACTAGCGGGAACCTACGAGCAGTACTTC. V usage is TRBV9 and J usage is TRBJ2-7; 12 bases line up with TRBD2. The CDR3 extends over 15 amino acids. The germline V gene has CDR1 SGDLS and CDR2 YYNGEE. After removal of 2 bases from V and 2 bases from J, the junction contained 2 bases not matched to a gene.

This chain connects TRBV7-9 to TRBJ2-3, with 7 bases identical to TRBD2. In germline, CDR1 is SEHNR, CDR2 FQNEAQ (reference sequence). The junction had 4 bases not matched to a gene; V was cut back by 4 bases and J by 0 bases. CDR3 length: 15 amino acids. In nucleotides, the CDR3 is TGTGCCAGCAGCTCCTTTAGCGGGAGCACAGATACGCAGTATTTT. This translates into CASSSFSGSTDTQYF.

This clone is medium-sized. V and J are TRBV19 and TRBJ2-7; 7 nucleotides align to TRBD1. Per the germline V gene, CDR1 is LNHDA and CDR2 is SQIVND (reference sequence). Germline trimming cut 6 bases from V and 0 bases from J; bases unmatched to any gene: 8. The CDR3 is made up of 15 amino acids. The CDR3 bases are TGTGCCAGTAGACTGAGGGACAGTGTCTCCTACGAGCAGTACTTC. This translates into CASRLRDSVSYEQYF.